These T cell receptor beta chains were read from a single sample in a study of control samples from healthy donors and cancer patients. Only in-frame clones appear in the TCRdb table, and some are missing; sequencing was by immunoSEQ multiplex PCR. Of 110,000 or so clones listed, about 89% are singletons. Input material: blood. These receptors all come from a man aged 50 to 59 in good health. Each CDR3 is given with its conserved first and last residue. Each record gives: clone size, V gene, D gene, J gene, CDR3 DNA, CDR3 protein. The D gene is left open where the match is weak. Some rows have no size entry. The others give once, few or many, or a class for an expanded clone.

clone_size: once; v_call: TRBV9; d_call: NA; j_call: TRBJ2-5; cdr3_nt: TGTGCCAGCAGCGTATACCCTGGGTCGGGGACCCAGTACTTC; cdr3_aa: CASSVYPGSGTQYF
clone_size: NA; v_call: TRBV24-1; d_call: TRBD1; j_call: TRBJ2-5; cdr3_nt: TGTGCCACCAGTGACCCCGGACAGGCGTCACAAGAGACCCAGTACTTC; cdr3_aa: CATSDPGQASQETQYF
clone_size: NA; v_call: TRBV29-1; d_call: NA; j_call: TRBJ1-2; cdr3_nt: TGCAGCGTTGAAAAACAGGGTTCTAACTATGGCTACACCTTC; cdr3_aa: CSVEKQGSNYGYTF
clone_size: NA; v_call: TRBV12-5; d_call: NA; j_call: TRBJ2-3; cdr3_nt: TGTGCTAGTGGTTTGGGGTCAGAAGAGGGTAAGCAGTATTTT; cdr3_aa: CASGLGSEEGKQYF
clone_size: NA; v_call: TRBV5-5; d_call: NA; j_call: TRBJ1-2; cdr3_nt: TGTGCCAGCAGCGCGGGACCATTGGGTGGCTACACCTTC; cdr3_aa: CASSAGPLGGYTF
clone_size: NA; v_call: TRBV2; d_call: NA; j_call: TRBJ1-1; cdr3_nt: TGTGCCAGCAGTGCGGCAATTTTGAACACTGAAGCTTTCTTT; cdr3_aa: CASSAAILNTEAFF
clone_size: few; v_call: TRBV10-3; d_call: NA; j_call: TRBJ2-7; cdr3_nt: TGTGCCATCGCTTCCGGGGCCTTTGGGGGCGAGCAGTACTTC; cdr3_aa: CAIASGAFGGEQYF
clone_size: NA; v_call: TRBV2; d_call: TRBD1; j_call: TRBJ1-5; cdr3_nt: TGTGCCAGCAGTGACCCAGGGGGTTATAGCAATCAGCCCCAGCATTTT; cdr3_aa: CASSDPGGYSNQPQHF
clone_size: few; v_call: TRBV7-2; d_call: NA; j_call: TRBJ2-5; cdr3_nt: TGTGCCAGCAGCTTAAGGGGCGCAGGGGTAGAGACCCAGTACTTC; cdr3_aa: CASSLRGAGVETQYF
clone_size: once; v_call: TRBV25-1; d_call: TRBD1; j_call: TRBJ1-2; cdr3_nt: TGTGCCACGTTGGGACAGAAAGTCTATGGCTACACCTTC; cdr3_aa: CATLGQKVYGYTF